This paragraph reports one TCR beta chain. Its antigen remains unknown. These data come from a study of cytotoxic CD8 clonotypes in ibrutinib-treated CLL. General study points: Ibrutinib response saw clonality rise, and progression saw it return toward baseline. Sampling time points were not equivalent between sustained-remission and progressing patients.

Repertoires were generated with immunoSEQ multiplex PCR, while TCRdb's copy carries only in-frame clones and drops some. The table has 110,000 to 150,000 clones, around three quarters seen once. There are 11 residues in the CDR3. Germline lookup yields CDR1 DFQATT and CDR2 SNEGSKA (reference sequence). Trimming removed 6 bases from V and 12 bases from J, with 18 bases in between. The rearrangement joins TRBV20-1 to TRBJ2-7; D tentatively reads TRBD1 or TRBD2 (5 bases each). Here the sequenced sample was PBMCs, taken after 12 months of ibrutinib treatment. The sequence was collected from a human donor with chronic lymphocytic leukemia. The CDR3 here is CSARDGRATYF. For the CDR3, the DNA is TGCAGTGCCAGGGACGGCCGGGCGACGTACTTC.